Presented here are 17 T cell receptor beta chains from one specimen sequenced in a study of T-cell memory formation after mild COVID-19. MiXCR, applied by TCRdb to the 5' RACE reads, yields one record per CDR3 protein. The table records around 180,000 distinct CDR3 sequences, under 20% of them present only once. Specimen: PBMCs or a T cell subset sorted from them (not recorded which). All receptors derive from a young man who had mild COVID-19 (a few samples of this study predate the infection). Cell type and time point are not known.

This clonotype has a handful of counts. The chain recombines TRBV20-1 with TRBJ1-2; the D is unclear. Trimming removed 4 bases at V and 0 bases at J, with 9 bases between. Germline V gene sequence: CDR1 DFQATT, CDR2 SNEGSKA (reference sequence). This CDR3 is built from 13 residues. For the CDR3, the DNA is TGCAGTGCTACGGCAGAGTCTAACTATGGCTACACCTTC. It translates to CSATAESNYGYTF.

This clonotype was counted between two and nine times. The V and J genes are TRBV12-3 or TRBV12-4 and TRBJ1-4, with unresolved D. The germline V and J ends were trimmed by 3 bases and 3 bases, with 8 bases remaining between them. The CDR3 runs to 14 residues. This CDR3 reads CASSFGVANEKLFF. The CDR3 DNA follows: TGTGCCAGCAGTTTCGGGGTAGCTAATGAAAAACTGTTTTTT.

CDR3 DNA: TGTGCCAGCAGCTCCTCTAGCGGGGGCTCCTACAATGAGCAGTTCTTC. As protein: CASSSSSGGSYNEQFF. V is TRBV7-3 and J is TRBJ2-1; 10 nucleotides line up with TRBD2. V lost 4 bases and J lost 0; bases outside the gene matches: 3. Looked up from germline, CDR1 is SGHTA and CDR2 is FQGTGA. CDR3 length: 16 amino acids.

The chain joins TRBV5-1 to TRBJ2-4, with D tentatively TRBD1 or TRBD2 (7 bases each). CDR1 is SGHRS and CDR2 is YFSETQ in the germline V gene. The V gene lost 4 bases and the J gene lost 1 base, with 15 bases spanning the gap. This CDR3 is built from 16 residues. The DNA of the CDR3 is TGCGCCAGCAGCCAGGGGGGGGGTGCGGCCAAAAACATTCAGTACTTC. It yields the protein CASSQGGGAAKNIQYF.

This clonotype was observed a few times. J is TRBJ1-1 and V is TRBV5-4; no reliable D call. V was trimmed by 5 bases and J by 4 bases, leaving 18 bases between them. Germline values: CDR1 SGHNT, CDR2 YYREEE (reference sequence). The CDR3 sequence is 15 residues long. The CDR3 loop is CASRPPPGSATEAFF. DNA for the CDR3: TGTGCCAGCAGACCTCCCCCAGGCTCCGCCACTGAAGCTTTCTTT.

The CDR3 reads CASSEGLAMETQYF. The CDR3 DNA is TGCGCCAGCAGCGAAGGACTAGCGATGGAGACCCAGTACTTC. The chain combines TRBV5-1 with TRBJ2-5, with 9 bases fitting TRBD2. This CDR3 has 14 amino acids. The germline CDR1 and CDR2 sequences are SGHRS and YFSETQ. The V gene end was trimmed by 4 bases and the J gene end by 5 bases; junction bases not matched to a gene: 6.

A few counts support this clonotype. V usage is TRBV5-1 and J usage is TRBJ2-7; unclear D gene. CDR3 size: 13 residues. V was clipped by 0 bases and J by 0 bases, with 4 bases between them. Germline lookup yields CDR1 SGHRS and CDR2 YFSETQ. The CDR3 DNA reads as TGCGCCAGCAGCTTGGGCTACTCCTACGAGCAGTACTTC. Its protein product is CASSLGYSYEQYF.

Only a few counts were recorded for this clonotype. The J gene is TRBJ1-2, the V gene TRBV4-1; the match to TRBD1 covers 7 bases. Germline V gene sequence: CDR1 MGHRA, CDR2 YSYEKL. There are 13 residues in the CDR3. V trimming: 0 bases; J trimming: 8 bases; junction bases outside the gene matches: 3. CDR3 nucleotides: TGCGCCAGCAGCCAAGAACCAGGGGGGGGCTACACCTTC. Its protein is CASSQEPGGGYTF.

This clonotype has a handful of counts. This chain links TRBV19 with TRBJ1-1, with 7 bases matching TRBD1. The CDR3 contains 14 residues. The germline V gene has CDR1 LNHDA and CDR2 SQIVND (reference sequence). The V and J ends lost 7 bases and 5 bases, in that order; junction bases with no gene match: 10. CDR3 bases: TGTGCCAGTATGAACAGGGGCGTTGGAACTGAAGCTTTCTTT. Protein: CASMNRGVGTEAFF.

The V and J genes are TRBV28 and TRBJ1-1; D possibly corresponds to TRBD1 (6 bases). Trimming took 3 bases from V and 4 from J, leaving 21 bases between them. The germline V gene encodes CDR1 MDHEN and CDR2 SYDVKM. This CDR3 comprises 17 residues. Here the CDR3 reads CASSFWGSGGRGTEAFF. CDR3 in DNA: TGTGCCAGCAGTTTTTGGGGTTCGGGGGGGCGAGGCACTGAAGCTTTCTTT.

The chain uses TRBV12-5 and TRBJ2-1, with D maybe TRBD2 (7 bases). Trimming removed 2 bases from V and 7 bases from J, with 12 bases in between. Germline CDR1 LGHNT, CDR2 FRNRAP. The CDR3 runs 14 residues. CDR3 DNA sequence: TGTGCTAGTGGTTTGCGGGGGGCGGGTAATGAGCAGTTCTTC. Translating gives CASGLRGAGNEQFF.

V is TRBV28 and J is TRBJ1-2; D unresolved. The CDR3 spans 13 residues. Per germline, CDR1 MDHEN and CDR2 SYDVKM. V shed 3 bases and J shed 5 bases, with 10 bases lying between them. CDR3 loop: CASSFLIEYGYTF. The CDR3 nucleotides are TGTGCCAGCAGTTTTCTCATAGAATATGGCTACACCTTC.

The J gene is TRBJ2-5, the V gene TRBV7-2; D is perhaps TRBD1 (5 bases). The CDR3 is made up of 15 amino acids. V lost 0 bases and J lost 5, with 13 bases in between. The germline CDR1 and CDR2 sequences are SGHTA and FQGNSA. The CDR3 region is CASSLAHVAGETQYF. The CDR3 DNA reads TGTGCCAGCAGCTTAGCGCATGTTGCAGGGGAGACCCAGTACTTC.

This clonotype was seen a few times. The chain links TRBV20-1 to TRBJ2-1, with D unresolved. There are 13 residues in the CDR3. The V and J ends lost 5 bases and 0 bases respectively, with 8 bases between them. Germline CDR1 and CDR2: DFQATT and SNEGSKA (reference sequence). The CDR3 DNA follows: TGCAGTGCTTTCTATAGCTCCTACAATGAGCAGTTCTTC. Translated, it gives CSAFYSSYNEQFF.

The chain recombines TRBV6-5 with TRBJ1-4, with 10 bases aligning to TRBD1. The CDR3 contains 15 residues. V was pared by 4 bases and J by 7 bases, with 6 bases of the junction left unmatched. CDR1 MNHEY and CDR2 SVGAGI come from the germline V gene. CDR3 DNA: TGTGCCAGCAGTTCTACGACAGGGGGCGGTGAAAAACTGTTTTTT. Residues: CASSSTTGGGEKLFF.

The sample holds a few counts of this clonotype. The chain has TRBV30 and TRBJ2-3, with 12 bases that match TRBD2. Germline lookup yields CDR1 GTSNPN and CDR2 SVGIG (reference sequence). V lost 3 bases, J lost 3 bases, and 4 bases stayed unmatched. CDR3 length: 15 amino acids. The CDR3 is CAWRLAGGSTDTQYF. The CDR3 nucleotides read TGTGCCTGGAGACTAGCGGGGGGATCAACAGATACGCAGTATTTT.

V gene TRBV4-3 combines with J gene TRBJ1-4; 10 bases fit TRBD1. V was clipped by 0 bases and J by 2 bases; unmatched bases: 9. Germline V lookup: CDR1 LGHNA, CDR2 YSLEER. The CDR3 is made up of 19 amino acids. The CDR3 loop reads CASSQDLPRQGATNEKLFF. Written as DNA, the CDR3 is TGCGCCAGCAGCCAAGATCTTCCGAGACAGGGGGCGACTAATGAAAAACTGTTTTTT.